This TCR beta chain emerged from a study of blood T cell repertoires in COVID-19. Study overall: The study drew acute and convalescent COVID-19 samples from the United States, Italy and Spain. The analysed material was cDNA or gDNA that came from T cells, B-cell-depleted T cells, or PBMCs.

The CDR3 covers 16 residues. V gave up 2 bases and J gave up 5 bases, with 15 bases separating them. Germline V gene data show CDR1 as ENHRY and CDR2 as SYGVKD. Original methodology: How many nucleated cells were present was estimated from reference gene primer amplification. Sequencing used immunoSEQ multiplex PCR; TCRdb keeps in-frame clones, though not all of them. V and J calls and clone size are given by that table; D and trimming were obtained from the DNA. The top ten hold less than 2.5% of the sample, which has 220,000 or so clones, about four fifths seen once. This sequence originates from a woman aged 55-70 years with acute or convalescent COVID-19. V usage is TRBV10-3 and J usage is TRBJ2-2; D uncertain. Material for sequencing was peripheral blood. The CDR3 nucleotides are TGTGCCATCAGTGAGCCGACTCGCATAGTGACCGGGGAGCTGTTTTTT. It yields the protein CAISEPTRIVTGELFF.